The clone carrying this T cell receptor beta chain appeared a few times. The antigen is undetermined. The sample originates from a study of blood T cells in healthy people across ages. General study points: Since the PBMCs were unsorted, naive and antigen-experienced cells could not be conclusively compared.

The CDR3 contains 14 residues. Germline CDR1 reads SGHNT; CDR2 reads YYREEE (reference sequence). After removal of 3 bases from V and 2 bases from J, the junction contained 3 bases not matched to a gene. Combining a sample-barcoded 5' primer with a J-beta primer mix, a second PCR ran for roughly 7 to 12 cycles. TCRdb processed the 5' RACE reads anew with MiXCR; each CDR3 protein has one entry. The table has 1,800,000 or so distinct CDR3 sequences, 30% to 40% seen once; the top ten hold around 23%. This rearrangement joins TRBV5-4 to TRBJ1-1, with 8 bases identical to TRBD1. Material: blood. The receptor was derived from a human donor in good health. This CDR3 is CASSWDRKNTEAFF. CDR3 DNA: TGTGCCAGCAGCTGGGACAGGAAAAACACTGAAGCTTTCTTT.